This T cell receptor beta chain stems from a study of beta chain features in type 1 diabetes. Study in general: Investigators examined under 140 million sorted cells across all samples.

This clone was counted between two and nine times. Isolated RNA was reverse transcribed in full, so expressed TCRB transcripts were sequenced. Produced via immunoSEQ multiplex PCR; TCRdb's table is partial and in-frame only. The repertoire holds hundreds of thousands of clones, with around 15% as singletons. CD4+ naive, central memory, regulatory and stem cell-like memory cells were sorted via CD45RO/CCR7/CD25/CD127/CD95/CD27. Purity exceeding 95% was reached by all sorted populations. Germline V gene lookup returns CDR1 SGHRS and CDR2 YFSETQ. CDR3 size: 14 residues. With 4 bases removed from V and 3 bases from J, the gap between germline ends came to 13 bases.

The sample comprised central memory CD4+ T cells from blood. This receptor was obtained from a man aged 30 to 45 in good health. V gene TRBV5-1 combines with J gene TRBJ1-1, with D perhaps TRBD1 (6 bases). The CDR3 spells CASSRGTSDTEAFF. The CDR3, as DNA: TGCGCCAGCAGCAGGGGGACCTCCGACACTGAAGCTTTCTTT.